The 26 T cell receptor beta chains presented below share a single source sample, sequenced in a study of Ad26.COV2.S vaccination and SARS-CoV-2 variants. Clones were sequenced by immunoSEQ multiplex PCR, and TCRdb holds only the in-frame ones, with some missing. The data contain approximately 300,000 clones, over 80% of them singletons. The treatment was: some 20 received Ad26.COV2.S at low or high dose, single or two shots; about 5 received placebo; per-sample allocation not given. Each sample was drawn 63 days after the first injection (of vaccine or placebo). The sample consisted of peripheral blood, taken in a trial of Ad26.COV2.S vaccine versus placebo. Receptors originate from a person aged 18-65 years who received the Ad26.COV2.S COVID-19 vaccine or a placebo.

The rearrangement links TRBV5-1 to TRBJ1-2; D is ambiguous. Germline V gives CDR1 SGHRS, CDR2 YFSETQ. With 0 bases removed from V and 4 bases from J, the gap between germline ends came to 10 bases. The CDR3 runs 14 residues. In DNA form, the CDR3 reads TGCGCCAGCAGCTTGGCCCCGGACCGCTATGGCTACACCTTC. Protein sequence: CASSLAPDRYGYTF.

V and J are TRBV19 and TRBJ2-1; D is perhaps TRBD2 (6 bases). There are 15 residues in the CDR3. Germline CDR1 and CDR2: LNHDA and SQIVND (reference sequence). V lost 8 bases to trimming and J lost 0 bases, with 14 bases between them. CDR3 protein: CASGISGPSYNEQFF. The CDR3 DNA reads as TGTGCCAGTGGAATTAGCGGACCCTCCTACAATGAGCAGTTCTTC.

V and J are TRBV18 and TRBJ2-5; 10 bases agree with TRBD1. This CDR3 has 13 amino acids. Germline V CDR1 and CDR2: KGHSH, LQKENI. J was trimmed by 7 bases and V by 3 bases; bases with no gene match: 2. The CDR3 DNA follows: TGTGCCAGCTCACCGACAGGGGGCGCGACCCAGTACTTC. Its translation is CASSPTGGATQYF.

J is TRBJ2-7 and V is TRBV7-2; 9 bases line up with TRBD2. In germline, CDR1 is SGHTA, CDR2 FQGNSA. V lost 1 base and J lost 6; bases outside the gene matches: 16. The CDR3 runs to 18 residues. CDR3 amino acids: CASSLVSRLAGLGSEQYF. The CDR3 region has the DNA TGTGCCAGCAGCTTAGTGAGTCGGCTAGCGGGGCTCGGGAGCGAGCAGTACTTC.

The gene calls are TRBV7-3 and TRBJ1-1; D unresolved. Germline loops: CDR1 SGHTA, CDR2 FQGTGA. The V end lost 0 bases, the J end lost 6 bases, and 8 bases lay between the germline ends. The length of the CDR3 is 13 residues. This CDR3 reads CASSLTRESEAFF. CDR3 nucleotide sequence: TGTGCCAGCAGCTTAACGCGGGAGTCTGAAGCTTTCTTT.

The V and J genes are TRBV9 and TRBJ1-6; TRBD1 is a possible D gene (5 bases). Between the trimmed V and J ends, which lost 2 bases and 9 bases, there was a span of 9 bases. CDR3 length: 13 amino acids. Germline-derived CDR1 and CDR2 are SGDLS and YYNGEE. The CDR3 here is CASSVRGSSPLHF. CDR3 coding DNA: TGTGCCAGCAGCGTTCGGGGCAGTTCACCCCTCCACTTT.

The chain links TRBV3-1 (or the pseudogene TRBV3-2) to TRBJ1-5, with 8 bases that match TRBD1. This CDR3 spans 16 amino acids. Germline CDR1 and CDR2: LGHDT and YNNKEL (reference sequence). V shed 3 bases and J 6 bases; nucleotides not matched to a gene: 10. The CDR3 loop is CASSQDTGGGGQPQHF. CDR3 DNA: TGTGCCAGCAGCCAGGATACAGGGGGAGGCGGTCAGCCCCAGCATTTT.

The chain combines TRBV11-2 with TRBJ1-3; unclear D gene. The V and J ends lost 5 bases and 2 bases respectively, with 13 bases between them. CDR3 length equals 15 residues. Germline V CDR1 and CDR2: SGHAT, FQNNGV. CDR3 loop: CASSAGLSPGNTIYF. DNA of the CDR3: TGTGCCAGCAGCGCGGGCCTGTCGCCTGGAAACACCATATATTTT.

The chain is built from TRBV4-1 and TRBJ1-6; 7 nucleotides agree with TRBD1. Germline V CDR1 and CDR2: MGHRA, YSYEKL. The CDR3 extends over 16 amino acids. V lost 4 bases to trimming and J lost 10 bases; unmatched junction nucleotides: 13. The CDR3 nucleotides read TGCGCCAGCAGCCCGCCAACCGGGACAGAGCGATCACCCCTCCACTTT. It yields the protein CASSPPTGTERSPLHF.

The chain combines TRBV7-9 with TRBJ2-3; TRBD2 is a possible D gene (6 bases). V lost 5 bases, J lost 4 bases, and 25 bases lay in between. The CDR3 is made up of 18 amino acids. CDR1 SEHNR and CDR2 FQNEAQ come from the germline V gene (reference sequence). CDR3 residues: CASSPPRSLVRGPDTQYF. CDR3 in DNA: TGTGCCAGCAGCCCCCCGAGATCGTTGGTGCGGGGCCCAGATACGCAGTATTTT.

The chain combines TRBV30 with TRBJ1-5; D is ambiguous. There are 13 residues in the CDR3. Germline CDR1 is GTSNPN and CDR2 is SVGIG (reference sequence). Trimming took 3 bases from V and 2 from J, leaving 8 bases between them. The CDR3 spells CAWRGPGNQPQHF. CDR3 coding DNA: TGTGCCTGGAGGGGTCCGGGCAATCAGCCCCAGCATTTT. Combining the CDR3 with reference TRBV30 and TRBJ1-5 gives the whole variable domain SQTIHQWPATLVQPVGSPLSLECTVEGTSNPNLYWYRQAAGRGLQLLFYSVGIGQISSEVPQNLSASRPQDRQFILSSKKLLLSDSGFYLCAWRGPGNQPQHFGDGTRLSIL.

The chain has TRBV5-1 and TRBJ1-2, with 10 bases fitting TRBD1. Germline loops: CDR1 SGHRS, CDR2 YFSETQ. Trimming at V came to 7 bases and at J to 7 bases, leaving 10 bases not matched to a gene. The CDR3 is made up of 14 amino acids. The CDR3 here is CASGPGQGLSGYTF. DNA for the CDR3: TGCGCCAGCGGACCGGGACAGGGGTTAAGTGGCTACACCTTC.

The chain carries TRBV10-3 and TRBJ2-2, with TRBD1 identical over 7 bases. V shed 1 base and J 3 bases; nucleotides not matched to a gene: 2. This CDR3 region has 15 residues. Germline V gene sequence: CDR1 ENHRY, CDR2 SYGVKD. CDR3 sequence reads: CAISELGQDTGELFF. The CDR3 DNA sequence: TGTGCCATCAGTGAGTTAGGACAGGACACCGGGGAGCTGTTTTTT.

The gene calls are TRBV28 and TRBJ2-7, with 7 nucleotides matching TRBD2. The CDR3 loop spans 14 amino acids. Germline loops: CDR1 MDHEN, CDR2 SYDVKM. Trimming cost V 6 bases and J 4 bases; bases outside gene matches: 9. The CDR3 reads CASRSPRGGYEQYF. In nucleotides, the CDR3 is TGTGCCAGCAGGTCCCCCCGCGGGGGTTACGAGCAGTACTTC.

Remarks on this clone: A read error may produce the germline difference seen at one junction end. CDR3: CASSSGQGSSYEQYF. The DNA for the CDR3 is TGTGCTAGCAGCTCGGGACAGGGGAGCTCCTACGAGCAGTACTTC. The gene calls are TRBV7-7 and TRBJ2-7; 10 positions agree with TRBD1. Germline assignment: CDR1 SSHAT and CDR2 FNYEAQ (reference sequence). The CDR3 covers 15 residues.

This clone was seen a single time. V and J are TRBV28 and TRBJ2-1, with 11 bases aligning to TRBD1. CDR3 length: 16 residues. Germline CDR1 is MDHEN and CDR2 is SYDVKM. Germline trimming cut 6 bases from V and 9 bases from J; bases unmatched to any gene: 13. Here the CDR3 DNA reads TGTGCCAGCAGCGCCCTTCTTGGACAGGGGGCTTTTGAGCAGTTCTTC. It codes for CASSALLGQGAFEQFF. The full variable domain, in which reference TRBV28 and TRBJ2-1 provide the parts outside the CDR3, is DVKVTQSSRYLVKRTGEKVFLECVQDMDHENMFWYRQDPGLGLRLIYFSYDVKMKEKGDIPEGYSVSREKKERFSLILESASTNQTSMYLCASSALLGQGAFEQFFGPGTRLTVL.

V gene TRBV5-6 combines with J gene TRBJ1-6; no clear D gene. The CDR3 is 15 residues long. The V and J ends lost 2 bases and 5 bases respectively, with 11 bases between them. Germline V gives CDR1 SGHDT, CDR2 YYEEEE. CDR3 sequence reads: CASSLGPSNNSPLHF. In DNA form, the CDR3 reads TGTGCCAGCAGCTTAGGCCCCAGTAATAATTCACCCCTCCACTTT.

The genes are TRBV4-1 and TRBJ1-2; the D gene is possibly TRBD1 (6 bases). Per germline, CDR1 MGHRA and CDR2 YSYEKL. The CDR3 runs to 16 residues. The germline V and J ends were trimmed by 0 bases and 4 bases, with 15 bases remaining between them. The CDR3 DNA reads TGCGCCAGCAGCCAAGAGAGGACAGCTCAGTTCTATGGCTACACCTTC. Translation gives CASSQERTAQFYGYTF.

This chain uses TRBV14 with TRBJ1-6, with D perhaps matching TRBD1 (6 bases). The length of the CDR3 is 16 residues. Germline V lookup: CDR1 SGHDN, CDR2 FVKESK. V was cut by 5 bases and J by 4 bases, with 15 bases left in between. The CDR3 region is CASSGKQGWYNSPLHF. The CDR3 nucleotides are TGTGCCAGCAGCGGAAAGCAGGGGTGGTATAATTCACCCCTCCACTTT.

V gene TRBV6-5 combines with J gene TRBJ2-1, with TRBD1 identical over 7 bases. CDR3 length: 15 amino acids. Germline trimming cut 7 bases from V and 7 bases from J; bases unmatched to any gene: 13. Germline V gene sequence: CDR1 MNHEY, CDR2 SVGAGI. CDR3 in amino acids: CASTPQLGQINEQFF. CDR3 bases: TGTGCCAGCACCCCTCAATTGGGACAGATAAATGAGCAGTTCTTC.

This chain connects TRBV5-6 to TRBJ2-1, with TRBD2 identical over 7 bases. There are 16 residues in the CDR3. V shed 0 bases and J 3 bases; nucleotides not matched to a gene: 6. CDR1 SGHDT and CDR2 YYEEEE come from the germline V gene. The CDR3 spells CASSLVASGNYNEQFF. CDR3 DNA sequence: TGTGCCAGCAGCTTGGTGGCTAGCGGCAACTACAATGAGCAGTTCTTC.

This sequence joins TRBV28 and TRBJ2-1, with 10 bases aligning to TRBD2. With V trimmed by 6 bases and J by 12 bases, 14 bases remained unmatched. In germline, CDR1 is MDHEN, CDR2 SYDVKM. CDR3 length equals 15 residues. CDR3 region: CASSIGGLAVPTQFF. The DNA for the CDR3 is TGTGCCAGCAGCATAGGTGGACTAGCGGTACCTACGCAGTTCTTC.

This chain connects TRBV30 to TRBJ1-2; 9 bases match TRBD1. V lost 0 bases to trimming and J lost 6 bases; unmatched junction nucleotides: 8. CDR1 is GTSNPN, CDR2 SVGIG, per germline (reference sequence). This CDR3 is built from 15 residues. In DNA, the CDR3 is TGTGCCTGGAGTGTACTGCGGGACAGGGAGGATGGCTACACCTTC. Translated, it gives CAWSVLRDREDGYTF.

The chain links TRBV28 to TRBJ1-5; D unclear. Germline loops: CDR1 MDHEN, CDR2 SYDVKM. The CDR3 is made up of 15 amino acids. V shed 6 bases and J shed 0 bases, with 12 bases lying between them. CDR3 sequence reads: CASSRTPNSNQPQHF. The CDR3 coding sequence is TGTGCCAGCAGCAGAACACCGAATAGCAATCAGCCCCAGCATTTT.

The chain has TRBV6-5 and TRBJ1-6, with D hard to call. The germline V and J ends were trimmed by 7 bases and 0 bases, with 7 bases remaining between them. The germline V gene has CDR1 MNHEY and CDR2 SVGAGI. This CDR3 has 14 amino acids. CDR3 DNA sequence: TGTGCCAGCACCCGCGACTCCTATAATTCACCCCTCCACTTT. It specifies CASTRDSYNSPLHF.

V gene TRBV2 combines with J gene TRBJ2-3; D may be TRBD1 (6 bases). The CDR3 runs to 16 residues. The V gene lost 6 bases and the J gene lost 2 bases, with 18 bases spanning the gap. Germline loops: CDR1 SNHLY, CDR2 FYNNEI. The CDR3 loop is CASRPYPDSYTDTQYF. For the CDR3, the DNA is TGTGCCAGCAGGCCCTACCCGGACAGTTACACAGATACGCAGTATTTT.